Given below is one T cell receptor (beta chain) in context. Profiled with immunoSEQ multiplex PCR; TCRdb holds only in-frame clones, not every one. The sample consists of 40,000 to 60,000 clones, more than 90% of them appearing once. V lost 0 bases, J lost 2 bases, and 14 bases lay in between. The germline V gene has CDR1 MNHEY and CDR2 SVGAGI. This CDR3 contains 16 residues. The data stem from a study of T cell changes during pregnancy in multiple sclerosis. V usage is TRBV6-5 and J usage is TRBJ2-7; possibly TRBD1 for D (6 bases). The sample here was CD4+ T cells from peripheral blood mononuclear cells, taken before pregnancy. The TCR was taken from a female donor with multiple sclerosis, enrolled in a pregnancy study. CDR3: CASSYSPRGAAYEQYF. The CDR3 nucleotides read TGTGCCAGCAGTTACTCGCCCAGGGGAGCTGCCTACGAGCAGTACTTC.